This T cell receptor beta chain was sequenced during a study of blood T cell repertoires in COVID-19. Using immunoSEQ multiplex PCR, the repertoire was profiled, and TCRdb retains in-frame clones only, with some absent. Of 300,000 to 400,000 clones detected, around 87% appear once; the ten largest clones hold more than 5%. The length of the CDR3 is 18 residues. This chain joins TRBV1 and TRBJ2-2; the listed D gene, TRBD2, was not tested against the DNA. TRBV1 is deemed a pseudogene. The receptor comes from a woman aged 50 to 65 with COVID-19, enrolled during active disease. Specimen: peripheral blood. CDR3 protein: CTSSPPGLAGGNTGELFF. In DNA form, the CDR3 reads TGCACCAGCAGCCCCCCGGGACTAGCGGGAGGGAACACCGGGGAGCTGTTTTTT.